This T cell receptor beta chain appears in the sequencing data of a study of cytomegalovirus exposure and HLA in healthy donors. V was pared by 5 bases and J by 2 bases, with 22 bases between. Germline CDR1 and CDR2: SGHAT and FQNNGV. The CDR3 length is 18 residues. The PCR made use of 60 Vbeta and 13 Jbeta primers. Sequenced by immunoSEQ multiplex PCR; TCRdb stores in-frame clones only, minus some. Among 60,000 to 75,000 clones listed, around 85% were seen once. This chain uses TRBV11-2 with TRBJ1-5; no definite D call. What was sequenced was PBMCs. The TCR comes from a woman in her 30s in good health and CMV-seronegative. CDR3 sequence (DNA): TGTGCCAGCAGCAAGAGCGGCCTCGGGGAGGGCCGCAATCAGCCCCAGCATTTT. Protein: CASSKSGLGEGRNQPQHF.